The source of this T cell receptor (beta chain) is a study of blood T cells in healthy people across ages. This clonotype showed up just a few times. The CDR3 is 13 residues long. CDR1 is LGHNA, CDR2 YSLEER, per germline. Each donor gave roughly 9.2 milliliters of peripheral blood. The second PCR ran roughly 7 to 12 cycles with a sample-barcoded 5' primer and J-beta primers. Sequencing recovered at least 3 million CDR3-containing paired-end reads from each sample. TCRdb ran MiXCR on the 5' RACE reads and lists one entry per CDR3 protein. The sample lists about a million distinct CDR3 sequences, approximately 49% occurring once.

The clonotype comes from a man younger than 40 in good health. What was sequenced was blood. The chain combines TRBV4-3 with TRBJ2-5, with D perhaps matching TRBD1 (6 bases). The assigned J gene may be wrong: the sequence end matches TRBJ2-7 better. The CDR3 protein is CASSQVTGTEQYF. The CDR3 DNA reads TGCGCCAGCAGCCAAGTTACAGGGACCGAGCAGTACTTC.